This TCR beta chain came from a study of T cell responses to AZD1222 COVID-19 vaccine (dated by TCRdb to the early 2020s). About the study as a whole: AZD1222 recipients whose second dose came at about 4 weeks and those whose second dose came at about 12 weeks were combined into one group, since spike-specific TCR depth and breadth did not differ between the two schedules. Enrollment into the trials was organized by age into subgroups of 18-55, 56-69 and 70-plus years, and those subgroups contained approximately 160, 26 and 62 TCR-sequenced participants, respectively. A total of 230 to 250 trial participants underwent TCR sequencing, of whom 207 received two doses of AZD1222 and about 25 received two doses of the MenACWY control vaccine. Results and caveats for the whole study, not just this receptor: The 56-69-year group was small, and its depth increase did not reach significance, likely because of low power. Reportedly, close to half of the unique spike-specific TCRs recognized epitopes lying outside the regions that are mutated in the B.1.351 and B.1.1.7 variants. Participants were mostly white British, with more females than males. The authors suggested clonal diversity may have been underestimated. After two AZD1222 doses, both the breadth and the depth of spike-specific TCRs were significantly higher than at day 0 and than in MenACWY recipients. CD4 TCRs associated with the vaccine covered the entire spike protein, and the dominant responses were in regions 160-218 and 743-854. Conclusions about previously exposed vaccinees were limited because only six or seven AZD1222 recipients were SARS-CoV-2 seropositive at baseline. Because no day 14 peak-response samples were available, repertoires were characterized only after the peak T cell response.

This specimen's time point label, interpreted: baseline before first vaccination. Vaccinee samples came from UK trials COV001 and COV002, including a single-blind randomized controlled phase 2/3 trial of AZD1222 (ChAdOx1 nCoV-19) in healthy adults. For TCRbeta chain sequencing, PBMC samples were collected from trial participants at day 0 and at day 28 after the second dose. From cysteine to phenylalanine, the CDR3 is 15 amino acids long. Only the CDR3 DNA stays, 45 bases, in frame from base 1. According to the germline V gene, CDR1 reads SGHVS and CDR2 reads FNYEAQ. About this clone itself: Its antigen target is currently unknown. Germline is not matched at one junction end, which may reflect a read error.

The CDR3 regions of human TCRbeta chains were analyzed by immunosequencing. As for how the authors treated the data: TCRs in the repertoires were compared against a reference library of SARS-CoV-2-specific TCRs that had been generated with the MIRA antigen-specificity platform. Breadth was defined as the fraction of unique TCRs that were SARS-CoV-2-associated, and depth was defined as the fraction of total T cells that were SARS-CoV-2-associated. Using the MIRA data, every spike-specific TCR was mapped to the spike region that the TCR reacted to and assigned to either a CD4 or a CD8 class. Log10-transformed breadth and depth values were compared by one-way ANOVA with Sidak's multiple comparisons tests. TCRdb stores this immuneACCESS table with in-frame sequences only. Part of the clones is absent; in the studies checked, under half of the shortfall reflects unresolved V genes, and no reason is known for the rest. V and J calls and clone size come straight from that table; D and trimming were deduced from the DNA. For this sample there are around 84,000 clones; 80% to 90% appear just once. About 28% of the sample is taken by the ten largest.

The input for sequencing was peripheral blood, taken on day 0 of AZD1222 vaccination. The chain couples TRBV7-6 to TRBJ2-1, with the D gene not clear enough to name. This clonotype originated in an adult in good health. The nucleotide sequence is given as TGTGCCAGCAGCTCCCCCGGTTTCTCCTACAATGGGCAGTTCTTC. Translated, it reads CASSSPGFSYNGQFF.